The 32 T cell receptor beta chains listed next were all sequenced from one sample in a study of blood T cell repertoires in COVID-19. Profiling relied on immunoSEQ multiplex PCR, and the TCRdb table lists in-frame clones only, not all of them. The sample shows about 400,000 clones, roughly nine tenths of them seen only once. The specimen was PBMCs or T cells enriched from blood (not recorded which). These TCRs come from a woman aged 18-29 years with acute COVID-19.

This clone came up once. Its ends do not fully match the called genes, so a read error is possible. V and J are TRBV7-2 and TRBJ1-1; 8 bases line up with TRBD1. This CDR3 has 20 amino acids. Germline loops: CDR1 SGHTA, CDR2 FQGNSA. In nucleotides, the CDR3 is TGTGCCAGCAGTTTAGCTACACCGGGACAGGTGTACCTTATGAACACTGAAGCTTTCTTT. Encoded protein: CASSLATPGQVYLMNTEAFF.

CDR3 in DNA: TGTGCCAGCAGTGTTCGGGAGACCCAGTACTTC. This translates into CASSVRETQYF. The chain is built from TRBV2 and TRBJ2-5; D unresolved. Germline CDR1 reads SNHLY; CDR2 reads FYNNEI. Trimming took off 4 bases at V and 5 bases at J, with 5 bases between the two ends. This CDR3 is 11 amino acids long.

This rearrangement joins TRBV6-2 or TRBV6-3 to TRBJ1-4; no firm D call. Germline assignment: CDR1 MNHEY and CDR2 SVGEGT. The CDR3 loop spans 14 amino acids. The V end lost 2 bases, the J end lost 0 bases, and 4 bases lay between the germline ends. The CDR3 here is CASSYTATNEKLFF. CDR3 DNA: TGTGCCAGCAGTTACACTGCAACTAATGAAAAACTGTTTTTT.

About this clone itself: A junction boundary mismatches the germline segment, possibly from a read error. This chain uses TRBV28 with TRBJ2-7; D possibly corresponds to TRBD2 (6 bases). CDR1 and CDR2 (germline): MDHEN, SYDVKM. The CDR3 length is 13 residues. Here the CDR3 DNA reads TGTGCCTGCAGGGCCCAGGACTACTACGAGCAGTACTTC. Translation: CACRAQDYYEQYF.

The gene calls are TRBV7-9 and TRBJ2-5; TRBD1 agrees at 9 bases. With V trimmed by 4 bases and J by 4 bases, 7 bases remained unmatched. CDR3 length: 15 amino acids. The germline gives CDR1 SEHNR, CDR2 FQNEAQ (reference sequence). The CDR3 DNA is TGTGCCAGCAGCTCCCACAGGGGGCTAGGAGAGACCCAGTACTTC. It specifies CASSSHRGLGETQYF. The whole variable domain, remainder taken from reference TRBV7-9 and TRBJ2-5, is DTGVSQNPRHKITKRGQNVTFRCDPISEHNRLYWYRQTLGQGPEFLTYFQNEAQLEKSRLLSDRFSAERPKGSFSTLEIQRTEQGDSAMYLCASSSHRGLGETQYFGPGTRLLVL.

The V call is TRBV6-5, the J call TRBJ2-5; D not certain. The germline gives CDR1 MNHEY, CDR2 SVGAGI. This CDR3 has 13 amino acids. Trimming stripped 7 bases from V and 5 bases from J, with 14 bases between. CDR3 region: CASTHGARETQYF. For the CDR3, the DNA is TGTGCCAGCACCCACGGTGCGAGGGAGACCCAGTACTTC.

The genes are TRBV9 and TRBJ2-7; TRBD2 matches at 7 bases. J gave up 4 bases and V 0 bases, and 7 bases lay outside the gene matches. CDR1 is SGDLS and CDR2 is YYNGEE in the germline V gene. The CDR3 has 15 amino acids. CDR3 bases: TGTGCCAGCAGCGTAGTAGCGGGCGCCCAGTACGAGCAGTACTTC. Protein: CASSVVAGAQYEQYF.

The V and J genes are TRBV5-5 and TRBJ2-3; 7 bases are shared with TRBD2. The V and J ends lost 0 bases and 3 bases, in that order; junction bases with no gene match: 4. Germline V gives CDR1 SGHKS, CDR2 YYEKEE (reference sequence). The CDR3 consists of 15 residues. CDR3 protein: CASSLDSGVTDTQYF. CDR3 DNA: TGTGCCAGCAGCTTGGACAGCGGGGTTACAGATACGCAGTATTTT.

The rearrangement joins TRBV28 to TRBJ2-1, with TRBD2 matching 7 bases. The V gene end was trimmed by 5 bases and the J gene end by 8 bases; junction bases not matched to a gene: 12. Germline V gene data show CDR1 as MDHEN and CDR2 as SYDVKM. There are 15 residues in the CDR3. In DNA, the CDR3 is TGTGCCAGCAGTCCAAGTCTAGCGGTGGGGGATGAGCAGTTCTTC. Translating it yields CASSPSLAVGDEQFF.

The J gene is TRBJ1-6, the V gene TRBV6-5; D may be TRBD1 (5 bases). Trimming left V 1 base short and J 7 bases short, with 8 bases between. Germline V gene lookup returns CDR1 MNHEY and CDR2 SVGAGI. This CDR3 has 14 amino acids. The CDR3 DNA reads TGTGCCAGCAGTTACTGGCCAGGGAATTCACCCCTCCACTTT. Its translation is CASSYWPGNSPLHF.

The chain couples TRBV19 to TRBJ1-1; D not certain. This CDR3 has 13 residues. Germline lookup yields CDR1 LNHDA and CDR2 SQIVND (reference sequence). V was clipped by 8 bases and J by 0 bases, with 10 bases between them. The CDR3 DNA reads TGTGCCAGTTCCAGAAACATGAACACTGAAGCTTTCTTT. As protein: CASSRNMNTEAFF.

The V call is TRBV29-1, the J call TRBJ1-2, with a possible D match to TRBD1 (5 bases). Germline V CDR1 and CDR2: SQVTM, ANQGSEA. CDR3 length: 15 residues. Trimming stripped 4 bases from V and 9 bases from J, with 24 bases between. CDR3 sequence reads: CSVVLSLGPLGSYTF. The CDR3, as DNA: TGCAGCGTTGTACTTTCATTGGGGCCTCTAGGTAGCTACACCTTC.

The CDR3 here is CASSLRGQNSGNTIYF. CDR3 nucleotides: TGTGCCAGCAGCTTACGAGGACAGAACTCTGGAAACACCATATATTTT. The chain is built from TRBV7-9 and TRBJ1-3; tentative D call: TRBD1 (6 bases). Looked up from germline, CDR1 is SEHNR and CDR2 is FQNEAQ (reference sequence). The length of the CDR3 is 16 residues. V dropped 2 bases and J dropped 0 bases, with 11 bases sitting between them.

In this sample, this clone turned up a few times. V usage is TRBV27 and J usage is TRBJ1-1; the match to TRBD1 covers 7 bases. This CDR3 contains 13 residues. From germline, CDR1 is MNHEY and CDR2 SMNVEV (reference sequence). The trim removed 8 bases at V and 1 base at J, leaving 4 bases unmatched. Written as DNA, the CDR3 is TGTGCCAGCTCGCACAGGGGGAACACTGAAGCTTTCTTT. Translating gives CASSHRGNTEAFF.

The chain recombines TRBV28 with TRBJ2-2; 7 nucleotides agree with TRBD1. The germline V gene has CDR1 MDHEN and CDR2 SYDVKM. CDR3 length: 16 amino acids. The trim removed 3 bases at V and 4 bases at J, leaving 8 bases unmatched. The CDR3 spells CASSLGTTGFTGELFF. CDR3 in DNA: TGTGCCAGCAGTTTGGGGACGACAGGGTTCACCGGGGAGCTGTTTTTT.

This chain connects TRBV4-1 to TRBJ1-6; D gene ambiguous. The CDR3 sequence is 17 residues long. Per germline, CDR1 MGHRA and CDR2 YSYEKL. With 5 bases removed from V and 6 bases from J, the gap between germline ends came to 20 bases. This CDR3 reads CASSRSLEGGLNSPLHF. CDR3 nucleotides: TGCGCCAGCAGCAGATCCCTTGAAGGAGGACTTAATTCACCCCTCCACTTT.

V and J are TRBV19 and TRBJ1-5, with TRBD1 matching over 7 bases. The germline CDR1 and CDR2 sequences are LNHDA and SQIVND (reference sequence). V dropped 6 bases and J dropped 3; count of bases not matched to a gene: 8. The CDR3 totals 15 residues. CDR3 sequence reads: CASRLNRGLNQPQHF. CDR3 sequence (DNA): TGTGCCAGTAGACTGAACAGGGGTCTCAATCAGCCCCAGCATTTT.

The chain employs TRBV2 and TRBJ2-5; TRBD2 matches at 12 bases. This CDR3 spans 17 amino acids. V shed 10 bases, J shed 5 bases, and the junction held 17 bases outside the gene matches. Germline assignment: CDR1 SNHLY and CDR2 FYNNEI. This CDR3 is CATKREASGGAGETQYF. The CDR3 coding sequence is TGTGCCACTAAAAGGGAGGCTAGCGGGGGGGCCGGCGAGACCCAGTACTTC.

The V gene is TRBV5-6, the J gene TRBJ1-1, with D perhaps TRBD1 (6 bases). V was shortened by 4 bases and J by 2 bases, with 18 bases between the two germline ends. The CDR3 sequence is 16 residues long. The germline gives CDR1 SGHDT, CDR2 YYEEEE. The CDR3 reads CASSPRGGVINTEAFF. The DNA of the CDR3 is TGTGCCAGCAGCCCCAGGGGAGGGGTGATAAACACTGAAGCTTTCTTT.

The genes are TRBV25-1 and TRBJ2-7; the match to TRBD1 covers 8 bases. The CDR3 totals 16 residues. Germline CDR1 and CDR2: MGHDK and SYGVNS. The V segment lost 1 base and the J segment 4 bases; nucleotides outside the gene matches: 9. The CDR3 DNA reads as TGTGCCAGCAGTGAATGGGTGACAGGGGACCTGTACGAGCAGTACTTC. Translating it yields CASSEWVTGDLYEQYF.

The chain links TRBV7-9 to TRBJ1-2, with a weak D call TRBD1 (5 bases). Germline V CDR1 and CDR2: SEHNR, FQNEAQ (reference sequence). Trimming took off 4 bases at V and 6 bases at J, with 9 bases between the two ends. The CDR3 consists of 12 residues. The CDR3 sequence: CASSSSGHGYTF. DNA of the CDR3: TGTGCCAGCAGCTCCTCAGGGCATGGCTACACCTTC.

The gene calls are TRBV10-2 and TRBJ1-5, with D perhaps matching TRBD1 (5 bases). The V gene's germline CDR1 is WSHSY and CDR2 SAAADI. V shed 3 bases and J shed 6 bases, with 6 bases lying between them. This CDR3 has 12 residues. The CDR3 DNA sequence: TGCGCCAGCAGTGATAGGGGTCAGCCCCAGCATTTT. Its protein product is CASSDRGQPQHF.

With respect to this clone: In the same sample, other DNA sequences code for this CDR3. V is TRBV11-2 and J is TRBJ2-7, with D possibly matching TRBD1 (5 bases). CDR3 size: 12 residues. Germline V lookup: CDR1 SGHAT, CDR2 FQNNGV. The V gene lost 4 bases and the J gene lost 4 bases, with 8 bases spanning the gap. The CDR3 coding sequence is TGTGCCAGCAGCTCACAGGATTACGAGCAGTACTTC. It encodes CASSSQDYEQYF.

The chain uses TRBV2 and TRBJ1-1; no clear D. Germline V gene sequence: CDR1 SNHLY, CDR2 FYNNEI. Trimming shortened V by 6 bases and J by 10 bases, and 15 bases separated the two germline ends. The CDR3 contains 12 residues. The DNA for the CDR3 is TGTGCCAGCAGGACGGCGGAGTCCGGAGCTTTCTTT. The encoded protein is CASRTAESGAFF.

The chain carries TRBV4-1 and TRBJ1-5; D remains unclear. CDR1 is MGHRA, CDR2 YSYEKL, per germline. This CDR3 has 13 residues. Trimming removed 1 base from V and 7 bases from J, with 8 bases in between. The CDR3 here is CASSQGSGQPQHF. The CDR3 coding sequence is TGCGCCAGCAGCCAAGGATCAGGACAGCCCCAGCATTTT.

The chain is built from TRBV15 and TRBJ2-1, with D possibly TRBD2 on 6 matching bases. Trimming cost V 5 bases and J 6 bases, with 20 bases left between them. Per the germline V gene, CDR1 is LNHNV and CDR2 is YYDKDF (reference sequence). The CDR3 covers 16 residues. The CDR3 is CATSRRGWEPANEQFF. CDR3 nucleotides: TGTGCCACCAGCCGCCGGGGGTGGGAGCCGGCCAATGAGCAGTTCTTC. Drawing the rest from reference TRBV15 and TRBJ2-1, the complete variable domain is DAMVIQNPRYQVTQFGKPVTLSCSQTLNHNVMYWYQQKSSQAPKLLFHYYDKDFNNEADTPDNFQSRRPNTSFCFLDIRSPGLGDTAMYLCATSRRGWEPANEQFFGPGTRLTVL.

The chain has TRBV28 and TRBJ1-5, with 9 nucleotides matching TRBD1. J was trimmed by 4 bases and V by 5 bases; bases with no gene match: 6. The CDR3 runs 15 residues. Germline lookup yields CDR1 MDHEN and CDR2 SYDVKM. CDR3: CASSTRDRENQPQHF. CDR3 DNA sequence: TGTGCCAGCAGTACCCGGGACAGGGAGAATCAGCCCCAGCATTTT.

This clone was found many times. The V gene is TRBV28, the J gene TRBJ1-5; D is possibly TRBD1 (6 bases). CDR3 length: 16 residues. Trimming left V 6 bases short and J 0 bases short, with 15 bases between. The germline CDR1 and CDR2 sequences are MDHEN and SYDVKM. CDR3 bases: TGTGCCAGCAGATTCCAGGGGTCGGCTAGCAATCAGCCCCAGCATTTT. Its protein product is CASRFQGSASNQPQHF.

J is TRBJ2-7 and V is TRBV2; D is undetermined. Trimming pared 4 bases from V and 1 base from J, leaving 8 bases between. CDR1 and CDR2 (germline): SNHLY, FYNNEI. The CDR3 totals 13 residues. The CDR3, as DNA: TGTGCCAGCAGTGTTTCCAGGTCCTACGAGCAGTACTTC. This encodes CASSVSRSYEQYF.

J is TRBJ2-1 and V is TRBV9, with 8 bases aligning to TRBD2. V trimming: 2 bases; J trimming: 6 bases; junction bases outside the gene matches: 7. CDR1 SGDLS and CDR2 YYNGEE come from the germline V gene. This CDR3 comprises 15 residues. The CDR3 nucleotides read TGTGCCAGCAGCGTTTCAGCGGGAGAACTCAATGAGCAGTTCTTC. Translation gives CASSVSAGELNEQFF. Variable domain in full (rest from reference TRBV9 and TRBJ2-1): DSGVTQTPKHLITATGQRVTLRCSPRSGDLSVYWYQQSLDQGLQFLIQYYNGEERAKGNILERFSAQQFPDLHSELNLSSLELGDSALYFCASSVSAGELNEQFFGPGTRLTVL.

The CDR3 DNA sequence: TGTGCCACCTCCGGCCGGACAGGGTTATACGAGCAGTACTTC. Protein product: CATSGRTGLYEQYF. V is TRBV10-3 and J is TRBJ2-7; 8 bases agree with TRBD1. J was trimmed by 4 bases and V by 10 bases; bases with no gene match: 12. Germline CDR1 ENHRY, CDR2 SYGVKD. The CDR3 length is 14 residues.

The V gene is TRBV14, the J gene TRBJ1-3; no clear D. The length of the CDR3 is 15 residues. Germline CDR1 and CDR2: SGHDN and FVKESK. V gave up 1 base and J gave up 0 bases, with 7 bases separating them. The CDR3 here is CASSQVGGSGNTIYF. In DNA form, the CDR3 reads TGTGCCAGCAGCCAAGTCGGAGGCTCTGGAAACACCATATATTTT.